This T cell receptor (beta chain) was captured by sequencing in a study of cytomegalovirus exposure and HLA in healthy donors. General study findings and limits: A later analysis reportedly found fewer N-insertions in an Asian-associated ancestry cluster than the approximately 700-donor mean. The likely origin of a cluster of highly shared sequence variants was a sequencing artifact. The listing of fewer than 200 TCR beta chains classed them as cytomegalovirus-associated. It was reported that the classifier diagnosed cytomegalovirus status with high specificity and sensitivity in both the original and validation cohorts.

The germline gives CDR1 LNHDA, CDR2 SQIVND (reference sequence). V lost 3 bases and J 5 bases, leaving 11 bases between the germline ends. This CDR3 spans 14 amino acids. A remark on this clone: Antigen: not known.

Primers included in the PCR were 60 Vbeta and 13 Jbeta primers. Sequencing was performed with immunoSEQ multiplex PCR; in TCRdb, only in-frame clones are kept and a portion is missing. In the table there are approximately 220,000 clones, 76% of which are singletons. The origin of this receptor is a man aged 18 to 30 in good health and CMV-seronegative. Sequencing used PBMCs. The chain is built from TRBV19 and TRBJ2-1; D might be TRBD2 (6 bases). The CDR3 reads CASSMSGAHNEQFF. CDR3 coding DNA: TGTGCCAGTAGTATGTCGGGAGCCCACAATGAGCAGTTCTTC.